Presented here are 18 T cell receptor beta chains from one specimen sequenced in a study of CD8+ T cells in alopecia areata. It was cDNA, reverse transcribed from extracted RNA, that served as the sequencing template. TCRdb keeps only in-frame clones here, not all; method: immunoSEQ multiplex PCR. Of 110,000 or so clones listed, around 64% were seen once; the top ten hold around 2.8%. The sequenced material came from CD4+ T cells sorted from blood. The receptors stem from a human donor in good health.

The gene calls are TRBV27 and TRBJ2-4; D is tentatively TRBD1 or TRBD2 (6 bases each). CDR3 size: 14 residues. Germline V lookup: CDR1 MNHEY, CDR2 SMNVEV (reference sequence). Trimming cost V 6 bases and J 7 bases, with 16 bases left between them. CDR3 in amino acids: CASSLGGGPNIQYF. DNA for the CDR3: TGTGCCAGCAGCCTCGGGGGCGGCCCCAACATTCAGTACTTC.

The chain employs TRBV6-5 and TRBJ1-1; no reliable D call. Between the trimmed V and J ends, which lost 5 bases and 2 bases, there was a span of 9 bases. The length of the CDR3 is 13 residues. The V gene's germline CDR1 is MNHEY and CDR2 SVGAGI. CDR3 protein: CASSPPGNTEAFF. The CDR3 DNA reads TGTGCCAGCAGTCCACCGGGCAACACTGAAGCTTTCTTT.

This clone was counted only a few times. The chain couples TRBV7-9 to TRBJ2-2; D is uncertain. There are 14 residues in the CDR3. Germline assignment: CDR1 SEHNR and CDR2 FQNEAQ (reference sequence). Trimming removed 5 bases at V and 5 bases at J, with 12 bases between. In nucleotides, the CDR3 is TGTGCCAGCAGCATAGAGCCGAGTACCGGGGAGCTGTTTTTT. The encoded protein is CASSIEPSTGELFF.

The rearrangement uses TRBV29-1 and TRBJ2-5; the D gene is possibly TRBD1 (6 bases). In germline, CDR1 is SQVTM, CDR2 ANQGSEA. This CDR3 comprises 11 residues. V shed 5 bases and J shed 3 bases, with 7 bases lying between them. The CDR3 DNA is TGCAGCGTTACAGGGAAAGAGACCCAGTACTTC. It specifies CSVTGKETQYF.

The chain joins TRBV5-4 to TRBJ1-1; D is uncertain. The CDR3 consists of 14 residues. V lost 0 bases, J lost 6 bases, and 12 bases lay in between. Germline CDR1 reads SGHNT; CDR2 reads YYREEE (reference sequence). DNA of the CDR3: TGTGCCAGCAGCTTGGACTCCCCTCGCGCTGAAGCTTTCTTT. Protein product: CASSLDSPRAEAFF.

This clone has only a few counts. The chain employs TRBV4-2 and TRBJ2-3; 9 bases align to TRBD2. This CDR3 spans 16 amino acids. CDR1 and CDR2 from the germline V gene are LGHNA and YNFKEQ. V was clipped by 4 bases and J by 2 bases; unmatched bases: 7. CDR3 loop: CASSRWRGGNTDTQYF. The CDR3 bases are TGTGCCAGCAGCCGCTGGCGGGGGGGAAACACAGATACGCAGTATTTT.

The chain joins TRBV30 to TRBJ1-6; TRBD1 aligns across 8 bases. The V and J ends lost 5 bases and 12 bases, in that order; junction bases with no gene match: 6. The CDR3 is 12 residues long. Germline assignment: CDR1 GTSNPN and CDR2 SVGIG (reference sequence). CDR3 residues: CAWGQGSKPLHF. The CDR3 DNA reads as TGTGCCTGGGGACAGGGATCAAAACCCCTCCACTTT.

CDR3 nucleotide sequence: TGCGCCAGCAATAACACCTTGAACACTGAAGCTTTCTTT. Translated, it gives CASNNTLNTEAFF. The chain combines TRBV23-1 with TRBJ1-1; D is undetermined. TRBV23-1 is marked as an open reading frame, function uncertain. The CDR3 has 13 amino acids. Trimming removed 7 bases at V and 0 bases at J, with 9 bases between.

This clone was picked up a small number of times. The V gene is TRBV14, the J gene TRBJ2-1; 8 positions agree with TRBD2. V lost 1 base and J lost 3; bases outside the gene matches: 2. The CDR3 has 15 amino acids. CDR1 and CDR2 from the germline V gene are SGHDN and FVKESK. The CDR3 protein is CASSQVRGDYNEQFF. In nucleotides, the CDR3 is TGTGCCAGCAGCCAAGTGCGGGGGGACTACAATGAGCAGTTCTTC.

The rearrangement links TRBV7-2 to TRBJ2-2, with a tentative D call TRBD2 (5 bases). CDR3 length equals 14 residues. The V end was cut by 0 bases, the J end by 4 bases, with 6 bases between. Germline V gene lookup returns CDR1 SGHTA and CDR2 FQGNSA. CDR3 residues: CASSLAGLTGELFF. In nucleotides, the CDR3 is TGTGCCAGCAGCTTAGCCGGACTCACCGGGGAGCTGTTTTTT.

The genes are TRBV29-1 and TRBJ2-2; D is undetermined. The germline V gene encodes CDR1 SQVTM and CDR2 ANQGSEA. This CDR3 spans 12 amino acids. The ends were cut back, 4 bases at V and 1 base at J, with 4 bases in the middle. CDR3 region: CSVVENTGELFF. The CDR3 region has the DNA TGCAGCGTTGTGGAGAACACCGGGGAGCTGTTTTTT.

The rearrangement uses TRBV29-1 and TRBJ1-1, with no clear D. The CDR3 has 11 amino acids. Trimming removed 3 bases from V and 6 bases from J, with 8 bases in between. Germline assignment: CDR1 SQVTM and CDR2 ANQGSEA. The CDR3 DNA follows: TGCAGCGTTGAGCCCTTCTCTGAAGCTTTCTTT. Translating it yields CSVEPFSEAFF.

This clone was seen once. This chain uses TRBV19 with TRBJ1-2, with D maybe TRBD1 (5 bases). Per germline, CDR1 LNHDA and CDR2 SQIVND (reference sequence). The ends were cut back, 6 bases at V and 5 bases at J, with 13 bases in the middle. There are 13 residues in the CDR3. The CDR3 is CASRSGTEYGYTF. The CDR3 DNA reads TGTGCCAGTAGGTCCGGGACGGAGTATGGCTACACCTTC.

The chain is built from TRBV29-1 and TRBJ2-7, with TRBD1 identical over 11 bases. After removal of 7 bases from V and 3 bases from J, the junction contained 8 bases not matched to a gene. Germline V CDR1 and CDR2: SQVTM, ANQGSEA. The CDR3 covers 14 residues. CDR3 protein: CSAKGGTGGYEQYF. CDR3 in DNA: TGCAGCGCCAAAGGGGGGACAGGGGGCTACGAGCAGTACTTC.

This clone was observed once. This chain connects TRBV5-4 to TRBJ2-5, with TRBD2 matching 9 bases. The CDR3 contains 17 residues. Germline trimming cut 4 bases from V and 5 bases from J; bases unmatched to any gene: 15. Germline V CDR1 and CDR2: SGHNT, YYREEE (reference sequence). CDR3 coding DNA: TGTGCCAGCAGCCCATCGGCGGGGGGGCCTCCTGGCGAGACCCAGTACTTC. Translation: CASSPSAGGPPGETQYF.

The chain employs TRBV9 and TRBJ1-6; D is possibly TRBD1 (6 bases). The CDR3 consists of 12 residues. Trimming stripped 4 bases from V and 11 bases from J, with 10 bases between. The germline gives CDR1 SGDLS, CDR2 YYNGEE. CDR3 in DNA: TGTGCCAGCAGCAGAACAGGGACACCCCTCCACTTT. The encoded protein is CASSRTGTPLHF.

In DNA form, the CDR3 reads TGCGCCAGCGCCATTAGGAAGACCTACGAGCAGTACTTC. Translation: CASAIRKTYEQYF. The rearrangement uses TRBV23-1 and TRBJ2-7; D not resolved. TRBV23-1 is identified as an open reading frame with a role that is uncertain. The CDR3 is 13 residues long. Trimming shortened V by 8 bases and J by 2 bases, and 13 bases separated the two germline ends.

The V call is TRBV11-3, the J call TRBJ1-5; D unresolved. CDR3 length equals 17 residues. CDR1 is SGHNT and CDR2 is YENEEA in the germline V gene. V lost 1 base, J lost 1 base, and 14 bases lay in between. The CDR3 sequence: CASSLGLGYGSNQPQHF. CDR3 in DNA: TGTGCCAGCAGCTTAGGTTTGGGGTATGGGAGCAATCAGCCCCAGCATTTT.